One and the same sample provided the 28 T cell receptor beta chains below, sequenced in a study of regulatory T cells in long-lasting Graves disease. Indicated time point: persistent/refractory GD, antithyroid drugs over 5 years with positive TRAb. There was RNA extracted from PBMCs, and the TCR library was made from it. Arm-PCR of CDR3 regions with iRepertoire HTBI primers generated TCR beta libraries. TCRdb itself ran the multiplex PCR reads through MiXCR, one entry per CDR3 protein. The data hold hundreds of thousands of distinct CDR3 sequences, with around a fifth observed a single time. This sample comprised peripheral blood mononuclear cells (PBMCs), obtained when the disease was refractory, from a patient treated with antithyroid drugs. The receptors here all came from a female donor with Graves disease.

This clonotype was seen only a few times. The chain carries TRBV7-8 and TRBJ1-3, with unresolved D. CDR3 length: 14 residues. V was clipped by 5 bases and J by 7 bases, with 15 bases between them. Germline V lookup: CDR1 SGHVS, CDR2 FQNEAQ. The CDR3 region is CASSPTRAGNTIYF. In DNA, the CDR3 is TGTGCCAGCAGCCCTACACGGGCGGGGAACACCATATATTTT.

The chain uses TRBV25-1 and TRBJ2-2, with D perhaps being TRBD1 or TRBD2 (7 bases each). The CDR3 totals 16 residues. The V end lost 3 bases, the J end lost 6 bases, and 17 bases lay between the germline ends. The germline V gene has CDR1 MGHDK and CDR2 SYGVNS. The CDR3 loop is CASSDDRAGVSGELFF. DNA of the CDR3: TGTGCCAGCAGTGACGACAGGGCGGGGGTATCCGGGGAGCTGTTTTTT.

The table lists this clonotype with many counts. CDR3 DNA sequence: TGTGCTAGTGGTGCCTCTTCTTGGGTACCGGGGCAGCCCCAGCATTTT. Translating it yields CASGASSWVPGQPQHF. The chain joins TRBV12-5 to TRBJ1-5; D gene ambiguous. V lost 5 bases and J 7 bases, leaving 21 bases between the germline ends. CDR3 length: 16 residues. Per germline, CDR1 LGHNT and CDR2 FRNRAP.

This clonotype was counted ten times or more. The chain employs TRBV12-3 or TRBV12-4 and TRBJ2-2; possibly TRBD1 for D (6 bases). The CDR3 has 15 residues. The germline V and J ends were trimmed by 3 bases and 4 bases, with 12 bases remaining between them. The CDR3 sequence is CASSFWGRVTGELFF. CDR3 nucleotides: TGTGCCAGCAGTTTTTGGGGGCGGGTCACCGGGGAGCTGTTTTTT.

This clonotype appeared many times. J is TRBJ1-6 and V is TRBV6-1; 7 nucleotides align to TRBD1. J lost 7 bases, V lost 4 bases, and 4 bases had no gene match. Germline assignment: CDR1 MNHNS and CDR2 SASEGT. The CDR3 length is 14 residues. The DNA for the CDR3 is TGTGCCAGCAGTGGCGGGGACAGCAATTCACCCCTCCACTTT. Amino acid sequence: CASSGGDSNSPLHF.

At least ten counts were recorded for this clonotype. V usage is TRBV18 and J usage is TRBJ1-2; unclear D gene. The CDR3 is 13 residues long. Germline V CDR1 and CDR2: KGHSH, LQKENI. Trimming left V 3 bases short and J 8 bases short, with 13 bases between. This chain's CDR3 is CASSPSSQRGYTF. CDR3 DNA sequence: TGTGCCAGCTCACCTTCCTCACAGAGGGGCTACACCTTC.

This clonotype was seen at least ten times. The rearrangement links TRBV10-3 to TRBJ1-1, with a tentative D call TRBD1 (5 bases). Trimming removed 7 bases from V and 1 base from J, with 22 bases in between. The CDR3 loop spans 17 amino acids. Looked up from germline, CDR1 is ENHRY and CDR2 is SYGVKD. The CDR3 sequence is CAIKGDTGPMGNTEAFF. The CDR3 bases are TGTGCCATCAAAGGAGATACGGGGCCCATGGGGAACACTGAAGCTTTCTTT.

This clonotype was found many times. The chain has TRBV2 and TRBJ2-5; no reliable D call. Germline V gene lookup returns CDR1 SNHLY and CDR2 FYNNEI. The germline V and J ends were trimmed by 3 bases and 4 bases, with 9 bases remaining between them. There are 13 residues in the CDR3. The CDR3 sequence is CASSELWAETQYF. The CDR3 nucleotides read TGTGCCAGCAGTGAGCTATGGGCAGAGACCCAGTACTTC.

This clonotype came up many times. The chain has TRBV6-2 or TRBV6-3 and TRBJ2-6; 7 nucleotides line up with TRBD2. The V gene end was trimmed by 11 bases and the J gene end by 2 bases; junction bases not matched to a gene: 15. The CDR3 has 17 residues. Germline assignment: CDR1 MNHEY and CDR2 SVGEGT. The CDR3 DNA reads as TGTGCCGCCCAGGATGCTAGCGGAGTGGCTGGGGCCAACGTCCTGACTTTC. This gives the protein CAAQDASGVAGANVLTF.

The chain combines TRBV29-1 with TRBJ1-1, with no clear D. With 3 bases removed from V and 6 bases from J, the gap between germline ends came to 14 bases. This CDR3 spans 13 amino acids. Germline V gene lookup returns CDR1 SQVTM and CDR2 ANQGSEA. Here the CDR3 DNA reads TGCAGCGTTGACAGCCTAATCGGGTCTGAAGCTTTCTTT. As protein: CSVDSLIGSEAFF.

This clonotype came up once. V and J are TRBV4-1 and TRBJ1-4; TRBD1 might be the D (6 bases). This CDR3 comprises 16 residues. V lost 4 bases and J 11 bases, leaving 23 bases between the germline ends. Per the germline V gene, CDR1 is MGHRA and CDR2 is YSYEKL. CDR3: CASSPQDSPRWEKLFF. DNA of the CDR3: TGCGCCAGCAGCCCACAGGACAGCCCTCGTTGGGAGAAACTGTTTTTT.

This clonotype was recorded many times. The chain joins TRBV30 to TRBJ1-1; TRBD1 agrees at 8 bases. The germline V gene has CDR1 GTSNPN and CDR2 SVGIG (reference sequence). With V trimmed by 6 bases and J by 1 base, 4 bases remained unmatched. The CDR3 spans 13 residues. The CDR3 reads CACKDRENTEAFF. The CDR3 bases are TGTGCCTGTAAGGACAGGGAGAACACTGAAGCTTTCTTT.

This clonotype was seen many times. The CDR3 DNA sequence: TGTGCCAGCAGCTTAGAAGTGGCAGGTCCCTACGAGCAGTACTTC. Translated, it gives CASSLEVAGPYEQYF. The rearrangement uses TRBV11-2 and TRBJ2-7; D unclear. Trimming stripped 0 bases from V and 2 bases from J, with 11 bases between. Looked up from germline, CDR1 is SGHAT and CDR2 is FQNNGV. This CDR3 region has 15 residues.

A word on this clonotype: This may be a read error: a much more frequent sequence differs by one nucleotide. This chain joins TRBV7-8 and TRBJ2-1; D ambiguous. V was cut by 1 base and J by 13 bases, with 20 bases left in between. This CDR3 region has 15 residues. Looked up from germline, CDR1 is SGHVS and CDR2 is FQNEAQ. The CDR3 loop reads CASSLGQVVRETQFF. As DNA, the CDR3 is TGTGCCAGCAGCTTAGGGCAGGTCGTGCGAGAGACCCAGTTCTTC.

This clonotype has ten or more counts. The gene calls are TRBV2 and TRBJ2-1; 9 bases agree with TRBD2. The germline CDR1 and CDR2 sequences are SNHLY and FYNNEI. This CDR3 has 14 amino acids. Trimming took 8 bases from V and 5 from J; bases not matched to a gene: 7. The CDR3 DNA reads as TGTGCCAGCGTAGGACTAGCGATTAACAATGAGCAGTTCTTC. As protein: CASVGLAINNEQFF.

This clonotype was detected many times. The V and J genes are TRBV4-1 and TRBJ2-5, with D perhaps TRBD1 (6 bases). V was clipped by 2 bases and J by 5 bases, with 12 bases between them. The CDR3 loop spans 14 amino acids. Germline CDR1 reads MGHRA; CDR2 reads YSYEKL. For the CDR3, the DNA is TGCGCCAGCAGCCAACCCCAGGGGTGGGAGACCCAGTACTTC. Translated, it gives CASSQPQGWETQYF.

The V call is TRBV9, the J call TRBJ2-5, with D perhaps matching TRBD1 (7 bases). CDR1 is SGDLS and CDR2 is YYNGEE in the germline V gene. The ends were cut back, 4 bases at V and 7 bases at J, with 20 bases in the middle. CDR3 length: 15 residues. CDR3 in amino acids: CASSPSWQGGATQYF. The CDR3 nucleotides read TGTGCCAGCAGCCCCAGCTGGCAGGGGGGAGCGACCCAGTACTTC. Full variable domain (remainder filled in from reference TRBV9 and TRBJ2-5): DSGVTQTPKHLITATGQRVTLRCSPRSGDLSVYWYQQSLDQGLQFLIQYYNGEERAKGNILERFSAQQFPDLHSELNLSSLELGDSALYFCASSPSWQGGATQYFGPGTRLLVL.

This clonotype was detected many times. V is TRBV11-3 and J is TRBJ2-5, with 8 bases matching TRBD1. CDR1 and CDR2 (germline): SGHNT, YENEEA. The length of the CDR3 is 14 residues. J lost 5 bases, V lost 5 bases, and 7 bases had no gene match. CDR3 nucleotide sequence: TGTGCCAGCAGCCCCTCCAGGGGGCAGGAGACCCAGTACTTC. Translating gives CASSPSRGQETQYF. Supplemented by reference TRBV11-3 and TRBJ2-5, the full variable domain reads EAGVVQSPRYKIIEKKQPVAFWCNPISGHNTLYWYLQNLGQGPELLIRYENEEAVDDSQLPKDRFSAERLKGVDSTLKIQPAELGDSAVYLCASSPSRGQETQYFGPGTRLLVL.

This clonotype appeared many times. The V gene is TRBV2, the J gene TRBJ1-5; TRBD1 is a possible D gene (6 bases). The germline CDR1 and CDR2 sequences are SNHLY and FYNNEI. This CDR3 spans 15 amino acids. V was pared by 7 bases and J by 2 bases, with 15 bases between. CDR3 coding DNA: TGTGCCAGCACCGAGGGGGTTGGTGGCAATCAGCCCCAGCATTTT. This encodes CASTEGVGGNQPQHF. Based on the CDR3 plus reference TRBV2 and TRBJ1-5, the full variable domain is EPEVTQTPSHQVTQMGQEVILRCVPISNHLYFYWYRQILGQKVEFLVSFYNNEISEKSEIFDDQFSVERPDGSNFTLKIRSTKLEDSAMYFCASTEGVGGNQPQHFGDGTRLSIL.

This chain links TRBV6-1 with TRBJ2-1; D perhaps matches TRBD2 (6 bases). The CDR3 has 14 residues. Trimming shortened V by 2 bases and J by 4 bases, and 9 bases separated the two germline ends. CDR1 is MNHNS and CDR2 is SASEGT in the germline V gene. CDR3 coding DNA: TGTGCCAGCAGTGAAATCGGACTATACAATGAGCAGTTCTTC. It specifies CASSEIGLYNEQFF.

Concerning this clonotype: The junction departs from the called germline gene at one end, perhaps through a read error. The rearrangement uses TRBV10-2 and TRBJ1-5, with a weak D call TRBD1 (5 bases). Germline V gives CDR1 WSHSY, CDR2 SAAADI. The CDR3 runs 16 residues. The CDR3 DNA reads as TGCGCCAGCAGTGGTATCCAGGGCGGTAGCGATCAGCCCCAGCATTTT. This gives the protein CASSGIQGGSDQPQHF.

With respect to this clonotype: It may be a read error: a sequence one base away is much more abundant. This rearrangement joins TRBV6-1 to TRBJ2-7, with unresolved D. V lost 2 bases and J 5 bases, leaving 10 bases between the germline ends. CDR3 length equals 13 residues. Per germline, CDR1 MNHNS and CDR2 SASEGT. The CDR3 loop reads CASSEMVDHEQYF. The CDR3 DNA sequence: TGTGCCAGCAGTGAAATGGTTGACCACGAGCAGTACTTC.

In this sample, this clonotype turned up a few times. This chain links TRBV9 with TRBJ1-5; weak D call: TRBD1 (6 bases). This CDR3 spans 13 amino acids. The ends were cut back, 3 bases at V and 7 bases at J, with 11 bases in the middle. Germline CDR1 and CDR2: SGDLS and YYNGEE. The CDR3 spells CASSAETGQPQHF. Written as DNA, the CDR3 is TGTGCCAGCAGCGCGGAGACAGGCCAGCCCCAGCATTTT.

The chain carries TRBV7-9 and TRBJ2-1, with 11 bases matching TRBD2. CDR3 length: 15 amino acids. Germline V lookup: CDR1 SEHNR, CDR2 FQNEAQ (reference sequence). V was pared by 4 bases and J by 4 bases, with 3 bases of the junction left unmatched. The CDR3 loop is CASSSTSGMYNEQFF. As DNA, the CDR3 is TGTGCCAGCAGCTCGACTAGCGGGATGTACAATGAGCAGTTCTTC.

The chain carries TRBV11-2 and TRBJ2-6; TRBD1 aligns across 7 bases. The CDR3 has 15 amino acids. Trimming at V came to 2 bases and at J to 5 bases, leaving 3 bases not matched to a gene. Germline CDR1 and CDR2: SGHAT and FQNNGV. CDR3 sequence (DNA): TGTGCCAGCAGCTTAACGGACAGGTGGGCCAACGTCCTGACTTTC. As protein: CASSLTDRWANVLTF.

This clonotype has a handful of counts. The rearrangement links TRBV7-9 to TRBJ1-4, with TRBD1 matching over 7 bases. Germline V gene data show CDR1 as SEHNR and CDR2 as FQNEAQ (reference sequence). Losses at the gene ends were 5 bases for V and 0 bases for J; bases not matched to a gene: 18. The CDR3 length is 20 residues. DNA for the CDR3: TGTGCCAGCAGCGGATCCGGGACAGAATGGGATTGGGCAACTAATGAAAAACTGTTTTTT. This codes for CASSGSGTEWDWATNEKLFF. Drawing the rest from reference TRBV7-9 and TRBJ1-4, the complete variable domain is DTGVSQNPRHKITKRGQNVTFRCDPISEHNRLYWYRQTLGQGPEFLTYFQNEAQLEKSRLLSDRFSAERPKGSFSTLEIQRTEQGDSAMYLCASSGSGTEWDWATNEKLFFGSGTQLSVL.

This clonotype was observed many times. The V call is TRBV12-3 or TRBV12-4, the J call TRBJ1-5, with 10 positions matching TRBD1. After removal of 5 bases from V and 7 bases from J, the junction contained 8 bases not matched to a gene. CDR3 length: 15 residues. The CDR3 sequence is CASSKTGGERQPQHF. CDR3 nucleotides: TGTGCCAGCAGTAAGACAGGGGGCGAGAGGCAGCCCCAGCATTTT.

This clonotype was recorded at least ten times. V and J are TRBV30 and TRBJ2-2; D call uncertain. Germline-derived CDR1 and CDR2 are GTSNPN and SVGIG (reference sequence). This CDR3 region has 15 residues. V was clipped by 0 bases and J by 5 bases, with 13 bases between them. In DNA form, the CDR3 reads TGTGCCTGGAGTGTACTGGGTAGTGGTACCGGGGAGCTGTTTTTT. The encoded protein is CAWSVLGSGTGELFF.